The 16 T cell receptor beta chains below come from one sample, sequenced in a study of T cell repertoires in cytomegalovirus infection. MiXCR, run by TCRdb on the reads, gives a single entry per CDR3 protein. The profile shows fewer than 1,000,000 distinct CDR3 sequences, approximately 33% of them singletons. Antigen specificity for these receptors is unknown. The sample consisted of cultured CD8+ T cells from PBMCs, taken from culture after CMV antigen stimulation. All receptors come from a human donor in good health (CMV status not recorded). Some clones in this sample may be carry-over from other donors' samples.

The CDR3 coding sequence is TGTGCCAGCAGAGTCCCGGGACAGGTCCAAGGTGAGCAGTTCTTC. Its protein is CASRVPGQVQGEQFF. V is TRBV5-4 and J is TRBJ2-1, with 8 bases matching TRBD1. Per the germline V gene, CDR1 is SGHNT and CDR2 is YYREEE (reference sequence). With V trimmed by 5 bases and J by 9 bases, 13 bases remained unmatched. The CDR3 has 15 amino acids.

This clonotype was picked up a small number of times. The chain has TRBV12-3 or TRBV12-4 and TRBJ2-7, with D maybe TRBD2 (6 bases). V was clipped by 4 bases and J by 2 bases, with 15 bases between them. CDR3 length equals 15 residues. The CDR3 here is CASSSPEAGPYEQYF. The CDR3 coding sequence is TGTGCCAGCAGTTCCCCCGAGGCGGGGCCCTACGAGCAGTACTTC.

In DNA, the CDR3 is TGTGCCAGCAGTGAAACGGGGAGCTCCTATAATTCACCCCTCCACTTT. It codes for CASSETGSSYNSPLHF. V and J are TRBV6-1 and TRBJ1-6; D is undetermined. The CDR3 has 16 residues. V shed 2 bases and J shed 0 bases, with 8 bases lying between them. Per the germline V gene, CDR1 is MNHNS and CDR2 is SASEGT.

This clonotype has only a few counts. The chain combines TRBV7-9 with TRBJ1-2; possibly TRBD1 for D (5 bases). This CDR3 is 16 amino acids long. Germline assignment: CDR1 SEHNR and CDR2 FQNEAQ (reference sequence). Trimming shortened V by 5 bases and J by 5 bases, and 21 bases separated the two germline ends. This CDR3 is CASSESSGGVGYGYTF. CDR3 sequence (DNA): TGTGCCAGCAGCGAAAGCTCCGGGGGAGTGGGTTATGGCTACACCTTC. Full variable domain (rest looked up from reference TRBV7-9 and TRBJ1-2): DTGVSQNPRHKITKRGQNVTFRCDPISEHNRLYWYRQTLGQGPEFLTYFQNEAQLEKSRLLSDRFSAERPKGSFSTLEIQRTEQGDSAMYLCASSESSGGVGYGYTFGSGTRLTVV.

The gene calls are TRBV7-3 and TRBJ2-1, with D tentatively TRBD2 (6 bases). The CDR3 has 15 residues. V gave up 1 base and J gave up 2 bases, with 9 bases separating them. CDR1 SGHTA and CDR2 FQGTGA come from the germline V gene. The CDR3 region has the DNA TGTGCCAGCAGCTTAAGCGGGGACGCCTACAATGAGCAGTTCTTC. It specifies CASSLSGDAYNEQFF.

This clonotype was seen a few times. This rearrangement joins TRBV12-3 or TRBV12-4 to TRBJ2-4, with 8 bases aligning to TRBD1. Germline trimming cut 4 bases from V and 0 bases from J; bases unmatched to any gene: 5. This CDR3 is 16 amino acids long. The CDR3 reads CASSSWTGLAKNIQYF. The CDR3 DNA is TGTGCCAGCAGTTCCTGGACAGGGCTAGCCAAAAACATTCAGTACTTC.

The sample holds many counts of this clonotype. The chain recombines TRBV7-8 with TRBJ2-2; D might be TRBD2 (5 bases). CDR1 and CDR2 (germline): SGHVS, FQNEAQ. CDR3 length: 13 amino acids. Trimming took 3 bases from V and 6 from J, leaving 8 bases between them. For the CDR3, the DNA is TGTGCCAGCAGCTTGAGGGATCCCGGGGAGCTGTTTTTT. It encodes CASSLRDPGELFF.

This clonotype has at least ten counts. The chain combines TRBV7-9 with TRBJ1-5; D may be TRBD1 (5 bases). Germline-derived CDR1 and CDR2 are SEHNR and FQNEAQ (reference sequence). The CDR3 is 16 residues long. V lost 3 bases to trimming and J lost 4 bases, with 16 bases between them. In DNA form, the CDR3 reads TGTGCCAGCAGCTTGGCCACGGGACGCCTGAATCAGCCCCAGCATTTT. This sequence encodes CASSLATGRLNQPQHF.

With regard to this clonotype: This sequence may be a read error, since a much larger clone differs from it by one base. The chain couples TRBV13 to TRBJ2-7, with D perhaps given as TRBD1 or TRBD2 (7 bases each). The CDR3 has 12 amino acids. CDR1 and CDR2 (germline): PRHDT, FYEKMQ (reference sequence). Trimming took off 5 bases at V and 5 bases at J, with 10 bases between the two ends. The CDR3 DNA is TGTGCCAGCAGCGCAGGGGGGGACGAGCAGTACTTC. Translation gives CASSAGGDEQYF.

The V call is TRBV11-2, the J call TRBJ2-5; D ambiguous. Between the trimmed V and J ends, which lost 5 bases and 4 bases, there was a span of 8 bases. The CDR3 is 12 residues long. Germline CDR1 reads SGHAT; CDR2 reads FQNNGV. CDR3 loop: CASSQTGETQYF. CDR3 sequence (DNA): TGTGCCAGCAGCCAGACGGGAGAGACCCAGTACTTC.

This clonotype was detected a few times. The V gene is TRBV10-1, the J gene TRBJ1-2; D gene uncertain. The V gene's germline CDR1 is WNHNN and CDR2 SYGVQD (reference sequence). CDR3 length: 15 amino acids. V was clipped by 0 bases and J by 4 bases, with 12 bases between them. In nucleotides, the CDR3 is TGCGCCAGCAGTGAGTCCTCCGGCCCGACCTATGGCTACACCTTC. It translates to CASSESSGPTYGYTF.

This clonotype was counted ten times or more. The CDR3, as DNA: TGTGCCAGCAGTTACGAGGGTTCCCACGAGCAGTACGTC. It is translated as CASSYEGSHEQYV. This rearrangement joins TRBV6-2 or TRBV6-3 to TRBJ2-7; possible D gene TRBD2, 5 bases. The CDR3 consists of 13 residues. Germline CDR1 and CDR2: MNHEY and SVGEGT. Trimming took off 2 bases at V and 5 bases at J, with 10 bases between the two ends.

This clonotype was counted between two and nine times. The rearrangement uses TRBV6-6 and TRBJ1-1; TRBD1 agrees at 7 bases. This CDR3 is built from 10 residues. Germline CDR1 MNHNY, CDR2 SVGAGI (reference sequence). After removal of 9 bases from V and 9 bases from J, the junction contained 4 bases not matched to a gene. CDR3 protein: CASAQGKAFF. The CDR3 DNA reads TGTGCCAGTGCACAGGGGAAAGCTTTCTTT.

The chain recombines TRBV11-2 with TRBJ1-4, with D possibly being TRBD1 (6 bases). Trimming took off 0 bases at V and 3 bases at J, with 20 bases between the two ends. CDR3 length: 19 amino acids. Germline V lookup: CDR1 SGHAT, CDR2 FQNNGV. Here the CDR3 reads CASSLDHWGNAGANEKLFF. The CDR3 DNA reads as TGTGCCAGCAGCTTAGATCATTGGGGCAATGCAGGGGCTAATGAAAAACTGTTTTTT.

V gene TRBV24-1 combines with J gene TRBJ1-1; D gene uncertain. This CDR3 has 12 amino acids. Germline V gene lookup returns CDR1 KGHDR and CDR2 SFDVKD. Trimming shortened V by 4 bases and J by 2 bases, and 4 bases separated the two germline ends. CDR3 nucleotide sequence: TGTGCCACCAGTGACGGTAACACTGAAGCTTTCTTT. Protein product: CATSDGNTEAFF.

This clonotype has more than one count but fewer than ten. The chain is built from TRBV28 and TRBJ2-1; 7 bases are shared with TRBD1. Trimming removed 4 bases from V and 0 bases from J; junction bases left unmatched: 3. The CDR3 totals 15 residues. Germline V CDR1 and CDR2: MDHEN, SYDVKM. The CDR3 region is CASSSQGSSYNEQFF. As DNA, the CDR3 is TGTGCCAGCAGTTCACAGGGGAGCTCCTACAATGAGCAGTTCTTC.